This T cell receptor (beta chain) was retrieved from a study of blood T cell repertoires in COVID-19. For the study at large: Samples of COVID-19 (acute and convalescent) were obtained from the United States, Italy and Spain. Sample material is recorded as cDNA or gDNA derived from T cells, B-cell-depleted T cells, or PBMCs.

In the original analysis: By means of reference gene primer amplification, nucleated cell counts were estimated. Sequencing was performed with immunoSEQ multiplex PCR; in TCRdb, only in-frame clones are kept and a portion is missing. V and J calls and clone size follow that table, whereas D and trimming were derived from the DNA. This sample yields approximately 150,000 clones, of which about 80% are seen a single time; approximately 3.5% belongs to the top ten. V gave up 4 bases and J gave up 1 base, with 13 bases separating them. The germline CDR1 and CDR2 sequences are SGHVS and FNYEAQ. The CDR3 has 15 residues.

The receptor was isolated from a man between 65 and 85 years old who had recovered from COVID-19. Sequencing was performed on peripheral blood. The genes are TRBV7-6 and TRBJ1-1, with D perhaps TRBD1 (5 bases). CDR3 DNA sequence: TGTGCCAGCAGCTCCTCACTGGGGGGGAACACTGAAGCTTTCTTT. It yields the protein CASSSSLGGNTEAFF.